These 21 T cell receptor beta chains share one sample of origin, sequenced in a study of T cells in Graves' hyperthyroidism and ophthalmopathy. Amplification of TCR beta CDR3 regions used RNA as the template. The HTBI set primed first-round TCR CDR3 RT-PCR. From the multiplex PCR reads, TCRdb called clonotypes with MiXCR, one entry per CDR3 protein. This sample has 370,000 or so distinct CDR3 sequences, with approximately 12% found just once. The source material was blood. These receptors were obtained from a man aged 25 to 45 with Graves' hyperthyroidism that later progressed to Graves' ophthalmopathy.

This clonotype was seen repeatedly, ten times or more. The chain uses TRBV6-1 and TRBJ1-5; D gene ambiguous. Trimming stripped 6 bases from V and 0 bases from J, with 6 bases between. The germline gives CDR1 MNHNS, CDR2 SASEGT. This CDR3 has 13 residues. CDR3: CASRSTSNQPQHF. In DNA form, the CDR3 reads TGTGCCAGCAGGAGTACTAGCAATCAGCCCCAGCATTTT.

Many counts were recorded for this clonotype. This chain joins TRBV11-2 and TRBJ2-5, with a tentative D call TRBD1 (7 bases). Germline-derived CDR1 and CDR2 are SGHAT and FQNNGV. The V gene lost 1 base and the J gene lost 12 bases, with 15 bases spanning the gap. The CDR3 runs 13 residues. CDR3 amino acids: CASSLAGDRDKYF. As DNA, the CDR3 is TGTGCCAGCAGCTTAGCGGGAGACAGGGACAAGTACTTC.

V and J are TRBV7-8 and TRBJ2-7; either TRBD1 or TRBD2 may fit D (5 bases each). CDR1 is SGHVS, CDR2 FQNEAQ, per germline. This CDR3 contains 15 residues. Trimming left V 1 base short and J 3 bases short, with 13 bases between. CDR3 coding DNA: TGTGCCAGCAGCTTAGAGGGGCGGGTCTTCTACGAGCAGTACTTC. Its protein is CASSLEGRVFYEQYF. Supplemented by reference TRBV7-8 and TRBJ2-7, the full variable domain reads GAGVSQSPRYKVAKRGQDVALRCDPISGHVSLFWYQQALGQGPEFLTYFQNEAQLDKSGLPSDRFFAERPEGSVSTLKIQRTQQEDSAVYLCASSLEGRVFYEQYFGPGTRLTVT.

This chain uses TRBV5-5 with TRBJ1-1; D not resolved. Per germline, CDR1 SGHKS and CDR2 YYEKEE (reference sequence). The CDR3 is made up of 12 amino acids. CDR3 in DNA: TGTGCGAGTACGATTATGAACACTGAAGCTTTCTTT. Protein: CASTIMNTEAFF.

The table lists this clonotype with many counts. Here the CDR3 reads CASRKDTGGPEAFF. The CDR3 nucleotides read TGTGCCAGCAGGAAAGACACAGGGGGGCCTGAAGCTTTCTTT. V gene TRBV2 combines with J gene TRBJ1-1; 8 nucleotides match TRBD1. V lost 6 bases and J lost 6; bases outside the gene matches: 9. CDR1 and CDR2 (germline): SNHLY, FYNNEI. This CDR3 spans 14 amino acids.

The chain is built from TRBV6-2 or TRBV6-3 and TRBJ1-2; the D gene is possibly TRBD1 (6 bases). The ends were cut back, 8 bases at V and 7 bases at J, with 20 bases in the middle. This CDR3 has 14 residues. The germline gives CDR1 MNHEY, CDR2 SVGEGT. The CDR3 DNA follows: TGTGCCAGCCTCTCGGGGGGCGCCGGGGCTGGCTACACCTTC. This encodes CASLSGGAGAGYTF.

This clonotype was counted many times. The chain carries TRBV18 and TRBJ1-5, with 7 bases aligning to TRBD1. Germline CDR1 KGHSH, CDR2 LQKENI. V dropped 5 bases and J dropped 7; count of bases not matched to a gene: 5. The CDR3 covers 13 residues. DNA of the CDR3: TGTGCCAGCTCAATAGACAGGGAGCAGCCCCAGCATTTT. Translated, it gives CASSIDREQPQHF.

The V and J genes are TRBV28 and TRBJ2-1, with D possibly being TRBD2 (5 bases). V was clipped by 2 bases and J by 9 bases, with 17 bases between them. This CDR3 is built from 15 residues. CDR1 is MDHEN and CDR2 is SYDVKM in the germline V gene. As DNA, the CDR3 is TGTGCCAGCAGTTTAGCCCATAGCCCCCGGGGTGAGCAGTTCTTC. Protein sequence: CASSLAHSPRGEQFF.

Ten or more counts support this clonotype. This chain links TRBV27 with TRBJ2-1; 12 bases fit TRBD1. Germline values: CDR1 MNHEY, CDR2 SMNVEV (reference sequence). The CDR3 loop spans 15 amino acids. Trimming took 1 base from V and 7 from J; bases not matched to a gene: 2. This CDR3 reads CASSLWDRGLNEQFF. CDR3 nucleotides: TGTGCCAGCAGTTTATGGGACAGGGGGCTTAATGAGCAGTTCTTC.

The CDR3 protein is CASSPGGDRYGYTF. Written as DNA, the CDR3 is TGTGCCAGCTCACCAGGAGGGGATCGCTATGGCTACACCTTC. This chain uses TRBV18 with TRBJ1-2; D is perhaps TRBD1 (5 bases). CDR3 length: 14 amino acids. Germline-derived CDR1 and CDR2 are KGHSH and LQKENI. Trimming took 2 bases from V and 4 from J, leaving 11 bases between them.

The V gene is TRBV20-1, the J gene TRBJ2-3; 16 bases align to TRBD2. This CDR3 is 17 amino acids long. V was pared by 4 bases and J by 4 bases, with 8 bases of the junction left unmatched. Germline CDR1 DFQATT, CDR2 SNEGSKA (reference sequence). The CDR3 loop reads CSATGTSGGGGPDTQYF. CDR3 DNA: TGCAGTGCTACCGGGACTAGCGGGGGGGGAGGTCCAGATACGCAGTATTTT.

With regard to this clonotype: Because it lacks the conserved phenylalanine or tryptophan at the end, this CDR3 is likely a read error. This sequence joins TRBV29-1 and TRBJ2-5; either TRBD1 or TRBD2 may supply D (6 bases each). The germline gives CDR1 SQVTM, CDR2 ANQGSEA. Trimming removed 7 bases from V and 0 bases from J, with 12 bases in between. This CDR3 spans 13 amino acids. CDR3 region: CSERRGYQETQYL. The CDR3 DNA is TGCAGCGAGAGGAGGGGGTACCAAGAGACCCAGTACCTC.

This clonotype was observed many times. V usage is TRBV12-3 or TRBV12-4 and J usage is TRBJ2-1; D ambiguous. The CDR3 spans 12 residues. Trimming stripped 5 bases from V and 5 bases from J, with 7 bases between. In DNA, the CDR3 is TGTGCCAGCAGTCAAGGGCACAATGAGCAGTTCTTC. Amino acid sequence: CASSQGHNEQFF.

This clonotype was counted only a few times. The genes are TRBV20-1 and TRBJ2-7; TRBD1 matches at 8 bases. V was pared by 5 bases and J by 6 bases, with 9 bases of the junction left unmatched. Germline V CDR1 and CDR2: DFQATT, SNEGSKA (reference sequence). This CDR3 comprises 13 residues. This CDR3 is CSAPGQGSSEQYF. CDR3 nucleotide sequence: TGCAGTGCTCCTGGACAGGGTAGTTCCGAGCAGTACTTC.

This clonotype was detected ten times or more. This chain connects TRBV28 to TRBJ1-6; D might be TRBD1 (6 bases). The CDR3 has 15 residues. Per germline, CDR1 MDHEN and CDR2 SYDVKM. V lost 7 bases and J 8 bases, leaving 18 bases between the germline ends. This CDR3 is CASTPGGRRHSPLHF. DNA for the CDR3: TGTGCCAGCACCCCGGGGGGGCGGCGGCATTCACCCCTCCACTTT.

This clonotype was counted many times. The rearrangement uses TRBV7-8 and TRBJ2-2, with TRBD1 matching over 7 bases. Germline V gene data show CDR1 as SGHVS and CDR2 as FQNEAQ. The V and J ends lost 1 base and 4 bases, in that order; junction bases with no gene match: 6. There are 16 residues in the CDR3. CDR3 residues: CASSLVEGGITGELFF. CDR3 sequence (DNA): TGTGCCAGCAGCTTAGTCGAAGGGGGCATCACCGGGGAGCTGTTTTTT.

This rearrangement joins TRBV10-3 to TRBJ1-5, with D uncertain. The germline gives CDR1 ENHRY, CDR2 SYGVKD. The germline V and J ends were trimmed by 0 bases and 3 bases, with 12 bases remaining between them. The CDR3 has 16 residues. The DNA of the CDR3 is TGTGCCATCAGTGAGTCGCGGAGTCATAACAATCAGCCCCAGCATTTT. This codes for CAISESRSHNNQPQHF.

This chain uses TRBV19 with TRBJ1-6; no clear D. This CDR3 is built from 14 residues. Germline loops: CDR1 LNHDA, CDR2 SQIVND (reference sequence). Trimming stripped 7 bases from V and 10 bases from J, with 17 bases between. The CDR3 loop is CASTLVGVSSPLHF. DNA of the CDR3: TGTGCCAGTACCCTCGTTGGCGTAAGCTCACCCCTCCACTTT.

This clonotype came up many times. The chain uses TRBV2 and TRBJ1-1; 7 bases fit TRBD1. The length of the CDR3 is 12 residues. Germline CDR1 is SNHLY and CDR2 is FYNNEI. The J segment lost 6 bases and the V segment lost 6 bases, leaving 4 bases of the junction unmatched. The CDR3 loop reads CASRGTEAEAFF. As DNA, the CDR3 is TGTGCCAGCAGAGGGACAGAGGCTGAAGCTTTCTTT.

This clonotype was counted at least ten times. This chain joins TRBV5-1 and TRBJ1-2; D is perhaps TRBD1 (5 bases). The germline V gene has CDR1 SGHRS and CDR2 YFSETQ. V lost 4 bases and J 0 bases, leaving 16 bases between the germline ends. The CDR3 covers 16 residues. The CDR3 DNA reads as TGCGCCAGCAGCCCCGGCAGGGTTCTGACTAACTATGGCTACACCTTC. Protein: CASSPGRVLTNYGYTF.

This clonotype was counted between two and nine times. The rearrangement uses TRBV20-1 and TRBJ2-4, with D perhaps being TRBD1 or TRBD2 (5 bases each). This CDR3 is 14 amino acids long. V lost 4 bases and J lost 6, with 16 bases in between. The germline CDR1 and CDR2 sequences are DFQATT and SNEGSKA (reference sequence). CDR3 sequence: CSAKSGTDLNIQYF. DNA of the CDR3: TGCAGTGCTAAGTCCGGGACCGATCTAAACATTCAGTACTTC.